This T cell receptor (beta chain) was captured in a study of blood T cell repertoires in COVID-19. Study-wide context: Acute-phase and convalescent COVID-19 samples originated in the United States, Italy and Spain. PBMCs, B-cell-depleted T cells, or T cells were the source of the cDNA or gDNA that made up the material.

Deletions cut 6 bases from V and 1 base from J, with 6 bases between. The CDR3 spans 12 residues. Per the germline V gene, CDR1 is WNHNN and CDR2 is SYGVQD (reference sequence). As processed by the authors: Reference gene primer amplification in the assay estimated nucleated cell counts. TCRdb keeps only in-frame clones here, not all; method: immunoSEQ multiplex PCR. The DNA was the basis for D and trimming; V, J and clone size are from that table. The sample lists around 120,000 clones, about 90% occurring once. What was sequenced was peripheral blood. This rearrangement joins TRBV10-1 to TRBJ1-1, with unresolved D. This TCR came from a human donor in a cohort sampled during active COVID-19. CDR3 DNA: TGCGCCAGCAGCAGAACGAACACTGAAGCTTTCTTT. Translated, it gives CASSRTNTEAFF.